This note documents a single T cell receptor (beta chain) sequence. Its target is not known. This entry belongs to a study of shared clonotypes between healthy human individuals. As defined, naive CD8 cells were CD45RO-negative and positively selected for CCR7, with terminally differentiated effector memory CD45RA+ cells excluded. Study conclusions and caveats: On the whole, naive subsets had larger estimated richness than memory subsets had.

This table comes from immunoSEQ multiplex PCR, and its TCRdb copy is limited to in-frame clones, with some not included. In the table there are about 800,000 clones, about 97% of which are singletons. The CDR3 contains 18 residues. J lost 0 bases, V lost 1 base, and 5 bases had no gene match. In germline, CDR1 is SGHAT, CDR2 FQNNGV. This sequence joins TRBV11-2 and TRBJ1-6; 8 nucleotides match TRBD1. This TCR was sampled from a man aged 30 to 45 in good health. The sequenced sample was naive CD8+ T cells sorted from blood. CDR3 DNA: TGTGCCAGCAGCTTAGCTCGGGACAGGAGCTCCTATAATTCACCCCTCCACTTT. It encodes CASSLARDRSSYNSPLHF.